This T cell receptor beta chain was sequenced during a study of Graves' ophthalmopathy and Graves' hyperthyroidism. The CDR3 sequence is 14 residues long. The V gene end was trimmed by 4 bases and the J gene end by 7 bases; junction bases not matched to a gene: 6. Germline-derived CDR1 and CDR2 are MNHEY and SVGAGI. Ophthalmopathy not arising within 18 months of follow-up defined hyperthyroidism as stable. Clinicians diagnosed using symptoms, serum thyroxine, TRAb, thyroid ultrasound and orbital computed tomography. Amplified TCR beta CDR3 regions were obtained using RNA transcripts as template. After a first-round RT-PCR with HTBI primers, a second-round multiplex PCR was run. Each CDR3 protein is one row after TCRdb ran MiXCR on the multiplex PCR reads. The sample lists a few hundred thousand distinct CDR3 sequences; about 21% were seen once. This clonotype appeared many times.

The sequenced sample consisted of peripheral blood. This sequence joins TRBV6-5 and TRBJ2-7; 11 bases map to TRBD2. The receptor was derived from a young woman with stable Graves' hyperthyroidism. The CDR3 is CASSFSGRAGEQYF. The CDR3 nucleotides are TGTGCCAGCAGTTTTAGCGGGAGGGCGGGGGAGCAGTACTTC.